The rows below give T cell receptor beta chains drawn from one sample of a study of T cells after yellow fever vaccination. TCRdb ran MiXCR on the 5' RACE reads and lists one entry per CDR3 protein. The sample has about 370,000 distinct CDR3 sequences, 9.5% to 13% seen once. This sample comprised PBMCs, obtained on the day of the first yellow fever vaccination. Every receptor here comes from a young man who received the YFV17D yellow fever vaccine. Each CDR3 is given with its conserved first and last residue. A D gene is named only where the DNA matches it firmly. The size entry is marked missing in some rows and otherwise reads once, few, many or a size class.

j_call | cdr3_length | d_call | clone_size | v_call | cdr3_nt | cdr3_aa
TRBJ1-5 | 13 | TRBD1 | NA | TRBV29-1 | TGCAGCGTTCAGTCAGGGGGGGATCAGCCCCAGCATTTT | CSVQSGGDQPQHF
TRBJ2-1 | 13 | NA | NA | TRBV20-1 | TGCAGTGCTTCCCAGACTAGAGGCAATGAGCAGTTCTTC | CSASQTRGNEQFF
TRBJ2-1 | 11 | NA | NA | TRBV19 | TGTGCCAGTGGGGGGAGAAATGAGCAGTTCTTC | CASGGRNEQFF
TRBJ2-7 | 14 | NA | NA | TRBV7-6 | TGTGCCAGCAGCCCCCACCTGGGGACGAGCGAGCAGTACTTC | CASSPHLGTSEQYF
TRBJ1-3 | 14 | NA | NA | TRBV11-2 | TGTGCCAGCAGCCGACAGGACTCTCGAAACACCATATATTTT | CASSRQDSRNTIYF
TRBJ1-5 | 15 | TRBD1 | few | TRBV5-1 | TGCGCCAGCAGCCCTACAGGGGGGATCCTCGGGCCCCAGCATTTT | CASSPTGGILGPQHF
TRBJ2-4 | 14 | NA | many | TRBV12-5 | TGTGCTAAAGGGCCGTGGGGCGGGGATAACATTCAGTACTTC | CAKGPWGGDNIQYF
TRBJ1-2 | 16 | TRBD1 | few | TRBV4-2 | TGTGCCAGCAGCCAAGATCGGGGACAGGGATCGCATGGCTACACCTTC | CASSQDRGQGSHGYTF
TRBJ2-3 | 13 | NA | NA | TRBV3-1 | TGTGCCAGCAGCCAAGATCCGAGAGATACGCAGTATTTT | CASSQDPRDTQYF
TRBJ1-6 | 15 | NA | NA | TRBV6-1 | TGTGCCAGCAGTACCTACAGGGTTCCTAATTCACCCCTCCACTTT | CASSTYRVPNSPLHF
TRBJ2-3 | 16 | NA | NA | TRBV18 | TGTGCCAGCTCACCCATGAGAGGGGGGCGAACAGATACGCAGTATTTT | CASSPMRGGRTDTQYF
TRBJ2-3 | 14 | NA | few | TRBV11-3 | TGTGCCAGCAGCTCCGGGACGGGGCCAGATACGCAGTATTTT | CASSSGTGPDTQYF
TRBJ1-4 | 14 | NA | NA | TRBV11-2 | TGTGCCAGCAGCCCCGGGGACACCCTTGAAAAACTGTTTTTT | CASSPGDTLEKLFF
TRBJ1-1 | 14 | NA | NA | TRBV7-2 | TGTGCCAGCACCTTAACAGGCTTGGACACTGAAGCTTTCTTT | CASTLTGLDTEAFF
TRBJ2-2 | 11 | NA | many | TRBV12-3/TRBV12-4 | TGTGCCAGCAGTTTTTCCGGGGAGCTGTTTTTT | CASSFSGELFF
TRBJ1-2 | 12 | NA | NA | TRBV20-1 | TGCAGTGCTAGAGGCAGGGGATATGGCTACACCTTC | CSARGRGYGYTF
TRBJ1-5 | 14 | TRBD1 | many | TRBV5-6 | TGTGCCAGCAGCTTGGGGCAGGGGGCGAGTCCCCAGCATTTT | CASSLGQGASPQHF
TRBJ2-5 | 15 | NA | NA | TRBV6-2/TRBV6-3 | TGTGCCAGCAGCTCACCCCATACGGGCCAAGAGACCCAGTACTTC | CASSSPHTGQETQYF
TRBJ1-1 | 15 | NA | few | TRBV9 | TGTGCCAGCAGCGTAAATATCGTGGAAGGGACTGAAGCTTTCTTT | CASSVNIVEGTEAFF
TRBJ2-1 | 12 | NA | NA | TRBV29-1 | TGCAGCGTTGCTAGGACATTGGATGAGCAGTTCTTC | CSVARTLDEQFF
TRBJ2-7 | 13 | NA | few | TRBV20-1 | TGCAGTGCGTCCGGGTTAGTCTCCTACGAGCAGTACTTC | CSASGLVSYEQYF
TRBJ1-5 | 13 | NA | NA | TRBV4-3 | TGCGCCAGCAGCCAAGATTCCGTACAGCCCCAGCATTTT | CASSQDSVQPQHF
TRBJ2-3 | 16 | TRBD2 | few | TRBV5-1 | TGCGCCAGCAGCTTGTTGGCTAGCGGGGGGGCAGATACGCAGTATTTT | CASSLLASGGADTQYF
TRBJ2-2 | 14 | NA | NA | TRBV4-1 | TGCGCCAGCAGCCAAGGCGACCGGCGCGGGGAGCTGTTTTTT | CASSQGDRRGELFF
TRBJ1-3 | 15 | NA | few | TRBV29-1 | TGCAGCGTTGAATCGGACAGCCACTCTGGAAACACCATATATTTT | CSVESDSHSGNTIYF
TRBJ2-5 | 18 | TRBD1 | few | TRBV5-6 | TGTGCCAGCAGCTTGGGGGCCCTTAACAGGGGATGGAGAGAGACCCAGTACTTC | CASSLGALNRGWRETQYF
TRBJ2-1 | 13 | NA | NA | TRBV7-9 | TGTGCCAGCAGTCCGACTCTTCCCAGTGAGCAGTTCTTC | CASSPTLPSEQFF
TRBJ1-6 | 13 | NA | NA | TRBV27 | TGTGCCAGCAGTCCGATCCCAAATTCACCCCTCCACTTT | CASSPIPNSPLHF
TRBJ2-1 | 20 | TRBD1 | many | TRBV4-3 | TGCGCCAGCAGCCAAGATTATCACAGGGGATTCCTCCGGTCCTACAATGAGCAGTTCTTC | CASSQDYHRGFLRSYNEQFF
TRBJ2-7 | 13 | NA | NA | TRBV6-2/TRBV6-3 | TGTGCCAGCAGTTACATTCAAAGATACGAGCAGTACTTC | CASSYIQRYEQYF
TRBJ2-2 | 15 | TRBD1 | few | TRBV7-2 | TGTGCCAGCAGCCGCTGGGACAGCGACACCGGGGAGCTGTTTTTT | CASSRWDSDTGELFF
TRBJ1-1 | 16 | NA | few | TRBV5-1 | TGCGCCAGCAGCTTGGGTGGCACCTACATGAACACTGAAGCTTTCTTT | CASSLGGTYMNTEAFF
TRBJ2-3 | 13 | NA | NA | TRBV6-6 | TGTGCCAACGGGGGCCCCAGCACAGATACGCAGTATTTT | CANGGPSTDTQYF
TRBJ2-2 | 14 | TRBD2 | NA | TRBV12-3/TRBV12-4 | TGTGCCAGCACCCTACTAGCGTCCACCGGGGAGCTGTTTTTT | CASTLLASTGELFF
TRBJ2-3 | 15 | NA | NA | TRBV19 | TGTGCCAGTAGTATCGGGCTACAGAGAACAGATACGCAGTATTTT | CASSIGLQRTDTQYF
TRBJ2-5 | 18 | TRBD2 | few | TRBV9 | TGTGCCAGCAGCCCCCGTGGGGCGGGGGGGCCAAGTCAAGAGACCCAGTACTTC | CASSPRGAGGPSQETQYF
TRBJ2-1 | 15 | TRBD2 | many | TRBV20-1 | TGCAGTGCAGGGGAGCGGGGGGCGTATTACAATGAGCAGTTCTTC | CSAGERGAYYNEQFF